Sequencing of this T cell receptor (beta chain) was carried out in a study of blood T cells in healthy people across ages. V lost 3 bases, J lost 11 bases, and 22 bases lay in between. In germline, CDR1 is SGHTA, CDR2 FQGNSA. The CDR3 covers 15 residues. A J-beta primer mix and a sample-barcoded 5' primer were used in a second PCR of roughly 6 to 11 cycles. TCRdb reprocessed the 5' RACE reads with MiXCR, giving one entry per CDR3 protein. Seen here are roughly 1.5 million distinct CDR3 sequences, about 42% observed once, and the top ten hold about 4%. Material for sequencing was blood. The chain links TRBV7-2 to TRBJ2-5, with D possibly TRBD2 on 7 matching bases. This sequence originates from a woman aged 18-29 years in good health. The CDR3 here is CASSFEGGQNYDQYF. The CDR3 nucleotides are TGTGCCAGCAGCTTTGAGGGGGGGCAGAACTACGATCAGTACTTC. Based on the CDR3 plus reference TRBV7-2 and TRBJ2-5, the full variable domain is GAGVSQSPSNKVTEKGKDVELRCDPISGHTALYWYRQSLGQGLEFLIYFQGNSAPDKSGLPSDRFSAERTGGSVSTLTIQRTQQEDSAVYLCASSFEGGQNYDQYFGPGTRLLVL.